The clone carrying this T cell receptor beta chain was found a few times. Its antigen is not known. V lost 4 bases, J lost 5 bases, and 11 bases lay in between. The CDR3 contains 12 residues. Germline-derived CDR1 and CDR2 are DFQATT and SNEGSKA (reference sequence). The record originates from a study of response to subunit inactivated influenza vaccine. Study-level results: Only a handful of new T cells, the authors suggested, are recruited with each seasonal influenza vaccination.

Via MiXCR, TCRdb re-called the RT-PCR reads, giving one row per CDR3 protein. The sample lists about 240,000 distinct CDR3 sequences, 12% occurring once. The chain couples TRBV20-1 to TRBJ2-5; weak D call: TRBD1 (5 bases). This TCR came from a man aged 45-65 years who received an inactivated influenza vaccine. The sample consisted of non-naive T cells sorted from PBMCs, taken approximately 15 days before vaccination. The CDR3 loop reads CSATRERETQYF. CDR3 bases: TGCAGTGCTACCAGGGAACGGGAGACCCAGTACTTC.